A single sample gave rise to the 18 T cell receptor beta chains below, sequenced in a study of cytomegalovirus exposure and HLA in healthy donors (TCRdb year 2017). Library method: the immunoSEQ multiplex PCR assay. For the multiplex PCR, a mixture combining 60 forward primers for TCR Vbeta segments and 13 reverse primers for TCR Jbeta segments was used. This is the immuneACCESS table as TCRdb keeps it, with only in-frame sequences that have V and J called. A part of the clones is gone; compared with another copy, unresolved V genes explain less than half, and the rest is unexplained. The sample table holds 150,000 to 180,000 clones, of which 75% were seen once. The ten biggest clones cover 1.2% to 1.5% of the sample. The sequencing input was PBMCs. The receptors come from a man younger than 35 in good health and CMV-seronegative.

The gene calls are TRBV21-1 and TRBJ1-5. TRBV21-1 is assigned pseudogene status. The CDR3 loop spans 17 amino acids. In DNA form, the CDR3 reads TGTGCCAGCAGCAAACCGGAGGGTCCCGCGGGCAATCAGCCCCAGCATTTT. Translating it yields CASSKPEGPAGNQPQHF.

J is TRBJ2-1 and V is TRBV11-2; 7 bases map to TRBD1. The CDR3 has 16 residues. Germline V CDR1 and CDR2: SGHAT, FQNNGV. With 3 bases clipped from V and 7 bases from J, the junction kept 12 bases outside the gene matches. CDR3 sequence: CASSFRTGEARNEQFF. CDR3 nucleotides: TGTGCCAGCAGCTTCCGGACAGGAGAAGCGAGAAATGAGCAGTTCTTC.

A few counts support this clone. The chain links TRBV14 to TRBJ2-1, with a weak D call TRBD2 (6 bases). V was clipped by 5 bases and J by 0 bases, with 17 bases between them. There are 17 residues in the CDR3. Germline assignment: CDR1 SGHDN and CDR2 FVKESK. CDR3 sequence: CASSGLERASSYNEQFF. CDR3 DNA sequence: TGTGCCAGCAGCGGATTAGAGCGGGCCAGCTCCTACAATGAGCAGTTCTTC.

The CDR3 region has the DNA TGTGCCAGCTCATCACGGGACAGCGACGGCTACACCTTC. Its translation: CASSSRDSDGYTF. J is TRBJ1-2 and V is TRBV18; TRBD1 aligns across 7 bases. The J segment lost 8 bases and the V segment lost 5 bases, leaving 8 bases of the junction unmatched. Germline V gene sequence: CDR1 KGHSH, CDR2 LQKENI. This CDR3 comprises 13 residues.

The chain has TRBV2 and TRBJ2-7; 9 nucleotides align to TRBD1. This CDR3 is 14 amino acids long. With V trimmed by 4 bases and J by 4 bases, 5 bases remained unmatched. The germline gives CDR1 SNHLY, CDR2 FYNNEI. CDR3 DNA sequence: TGTGCCAGCAGTGGGGACAGGGTAAAGTACGAGCAGTACTTC. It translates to CASSGDRVKYEQYF.

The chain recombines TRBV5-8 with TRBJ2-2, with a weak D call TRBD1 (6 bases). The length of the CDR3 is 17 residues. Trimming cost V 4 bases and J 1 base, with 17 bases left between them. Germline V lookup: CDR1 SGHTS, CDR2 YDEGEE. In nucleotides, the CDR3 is TGTGCCAGCAGCCCCCAGGGGTGGGACGAGAACACCGGGGAGCTGTTTTTT. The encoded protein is CASSPQGWDENTGELFF.

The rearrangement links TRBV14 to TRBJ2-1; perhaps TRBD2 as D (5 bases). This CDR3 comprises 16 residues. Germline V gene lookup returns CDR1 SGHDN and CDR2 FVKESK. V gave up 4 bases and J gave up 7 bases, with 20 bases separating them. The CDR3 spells CASSPFPAKGENEQFF. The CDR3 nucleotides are TGTGCCAGCAGCCCATTTCCGGCTAAGGGAGAGAATGAGCAGTTCTTC.

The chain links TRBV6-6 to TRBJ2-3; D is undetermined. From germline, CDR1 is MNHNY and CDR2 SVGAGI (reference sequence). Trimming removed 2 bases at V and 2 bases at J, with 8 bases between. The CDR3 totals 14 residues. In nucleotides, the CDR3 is TGTGCCAGCAGTTACACCGGGTCCACAGATACGCAGTATTTT. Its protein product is CASSYTGSTDTQYF.

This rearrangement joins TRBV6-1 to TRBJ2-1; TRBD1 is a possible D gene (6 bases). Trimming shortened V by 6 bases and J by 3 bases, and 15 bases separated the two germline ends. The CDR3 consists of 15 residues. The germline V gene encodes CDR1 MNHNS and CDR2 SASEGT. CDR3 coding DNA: TGTGCCAGCAGCCGCCGACAGGTGGGCTACAATGAGCAGTTCTTC. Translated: CASSRRQVGYNEQFF.

The CDR3: CASSFQAWGRETQYF. CDR3 nucleotide sequence: TGTGCCAGCAGTTTCCAGGCCTGGGGGCGGGAGACCCAGTACTTC. The chain carries TRBV6-5 and TRBJ2-5; TRBD1 might be the D (6 bases). The CDR3 extends over 15 amino acids. Germline V CDR1 and CDR2: MNHEY, SVGAGI. V lost 4 bases, J lost 5 bases, and 17 bases lay in between.

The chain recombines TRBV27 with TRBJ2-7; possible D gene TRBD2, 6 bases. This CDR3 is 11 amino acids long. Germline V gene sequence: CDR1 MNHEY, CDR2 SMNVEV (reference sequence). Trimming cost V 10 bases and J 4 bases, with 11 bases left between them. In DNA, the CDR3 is TGTGCCAACGAGGCGGGATACGAGCAGTACTTC. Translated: CANEAGYEQYF.

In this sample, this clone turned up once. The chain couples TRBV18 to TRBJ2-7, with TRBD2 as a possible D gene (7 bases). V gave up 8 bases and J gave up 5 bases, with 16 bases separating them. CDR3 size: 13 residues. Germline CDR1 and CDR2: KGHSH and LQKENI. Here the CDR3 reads CASKGGFGDEQYF. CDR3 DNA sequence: TGTGCCAGCAAGGGGGGGTTTGGAGACGAGCAGTACTTC. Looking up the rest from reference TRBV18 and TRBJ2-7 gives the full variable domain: NAGVMQNPRHLVRRRGQEARLRCSPMKGHSHVYWYRQLPEEGLKFMVYLQKENIIDESGMPKERFSAEFPKEGPSILRIQQVVRGDSAAYFCASKGGFGDEQYFGPGTRLTVT.

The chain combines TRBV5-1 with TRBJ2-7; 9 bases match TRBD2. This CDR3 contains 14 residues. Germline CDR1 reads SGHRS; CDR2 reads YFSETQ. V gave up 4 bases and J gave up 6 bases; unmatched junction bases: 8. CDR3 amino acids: CASSPGTSSAEQYF. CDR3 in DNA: TGCGCCAGCAGCCCCGGGACTAGCTCGGCCGAGCAGTACTTC.

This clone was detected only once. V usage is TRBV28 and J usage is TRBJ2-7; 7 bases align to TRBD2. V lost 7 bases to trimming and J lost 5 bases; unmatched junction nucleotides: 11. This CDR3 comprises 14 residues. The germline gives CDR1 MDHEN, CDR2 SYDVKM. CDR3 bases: TGTGCCAGCAAGGACCCGGGGGGACTGAACGAGCAGTACTTC. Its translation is CASKDPGGLNEQYF.

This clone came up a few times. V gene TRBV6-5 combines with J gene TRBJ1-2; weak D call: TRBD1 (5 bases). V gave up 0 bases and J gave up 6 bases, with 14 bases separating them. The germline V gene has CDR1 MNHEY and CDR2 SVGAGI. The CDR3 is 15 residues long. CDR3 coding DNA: TGTGCCAGCAGTTACTCGAGGCAGGGTAAAAATGGCTACACCTTC. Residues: CASSYSRQGKNGYTF.

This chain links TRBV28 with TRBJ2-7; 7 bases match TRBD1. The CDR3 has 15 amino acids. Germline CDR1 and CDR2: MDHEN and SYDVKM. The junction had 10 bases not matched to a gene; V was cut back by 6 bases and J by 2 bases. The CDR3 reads CASSVGTATTYEQYF. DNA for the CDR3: TGTGCCAGCAGCGTTGGGACAGCTACTACCTACGAGCAGTACTTC. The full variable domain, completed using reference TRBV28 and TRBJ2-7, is DVKVTQSSRYLVKRTGEKVFLECVQDMDHENMFWYRQDPGLGLRLIYFSYDVKMKEKGDIPEGYSVSREKKERFSLILESASTNQTSMYLCASSVGTATTYEQYFGPGTRLTVT.

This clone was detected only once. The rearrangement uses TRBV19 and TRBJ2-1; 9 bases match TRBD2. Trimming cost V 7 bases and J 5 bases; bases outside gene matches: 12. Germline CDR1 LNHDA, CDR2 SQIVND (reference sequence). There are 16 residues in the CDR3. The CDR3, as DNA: TGTGCCAGTACCCTCCTAGCGGGGAGGGCCCACAATGAGCAGTTCTTC. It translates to CASTLLAGRAHNEQFF.

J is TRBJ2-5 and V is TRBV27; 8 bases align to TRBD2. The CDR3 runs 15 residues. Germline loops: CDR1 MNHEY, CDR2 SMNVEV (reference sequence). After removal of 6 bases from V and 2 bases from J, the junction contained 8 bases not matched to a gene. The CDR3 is CASSRQTSGQETQYF. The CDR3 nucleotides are TGTGCCAGCAGCCGCCAAACTAGCGGACAAGAGACCCAGTACTTC.